This TCR beta chain originates from a study of regulatory T cells in long-lasting Graves disease. This clonotype was recorded at least ten times. TCR beta libraries were built with iRepertoire HTBI primers and Arm-PCR of CDR3 regions. Using its own MiXCR run on the multiplex PCR reads, TCRdb lists one record per CDR3 protein. The sample yields roughly 360,000 distinct CDR3 sequences, about 10% seen once. From germline, CDR1 is SNHLY and CDR2 FYNNEI. CDR3 length: 16 residues. V was cut by 1 base and J by 3 bases, with 16 bases left in between. The time point was: newly diagnosed GD, antithyroid drugs for less than 3 months. The TCR library was prepared using RNA isolated from PBMCs. These same records also appear under a second study, on T cells in Graves' hyperthyroidism and ophthalmopathy. In that study: Orbital computed tomography and thyroid ultrasound, together with serum TRAb and thyroxine and clinical symptoms, were used for diagnoses. Most thyroid clonotypes expanded above 0.001 were also detected in blood. Ophthalmopathy was identified by the model a median around 5.9 months ahead of onset.

The chain carries TRBV2 and TRBJ2-7; weak D call: TRBD2 (6 bases). The TCR comes from a woman aged 18 to 35 with Graves disease. Sequenced here: peripheral blood mononuclear cells (PBMCs), sampled at new diagnosis, from a patient treated with antithyroid drugs. CDR3 nucleotides: TGTGCCAGCAGTGAAGTGGGAGGCGGAAATGACTACGAGCAGTACTTC. Its protein product is CASSEVGGGNDYEQYF.